One and the same sample provided the 19 T cell receptor beta chains below, sequenced in a study of cytomegalovirus exposure and HLA in healthy donors. Primers: 60 Vbeta forward and 13 Jbeta reverse. Assay: immunoSEQ multiplex PCR; the TCRdb copy retains only in-frame clones and omits some. The table includes 200,000 or so clones, about 79% detected once. The sample consisted of PBMCs. These receptors all come from a boy aged 2 to 10 in good health and CMV-seronegative.

The chain combines TRBV2 with TRBJ2-7; TRBD1 aligns across 8 bases. Germline CDR1 reads SNHLY; CDR2 reads FYNNEI. V shed 3 bases, J shed 3 bases, and the junction held 7 bases outside the gene matches. The CDR3 is made up of 15 amino acids. DNA of the CDR3: TGTGCCAGCAGTGAGGGCAGACAGGGGATCTACGAGCAGTACTTC. It translates to CASSEGRQGIYEQYF. Full variable domain (outside the CDR3, taken from reference TRBV2 and TRBJ2-7): EPEVTQTPSHQVTQMGQEVILRCVPISNHLYFYWYRQILGQKVEFLVSFYNNEISEKSEIFDDQFSVERPDGSNFTLKIRSTKLEDSAMYFCASSEGRQGIYEQYFGPGTRLTVT.

The chain has TRBV19 and TRBJ1-5; D is perhaps TRBD1 (6 bases). The CDR3 extends over 15 amino acids. V shed 5 bases and J shed 3 bases, with 14 bases lying between them. Germline CDR1 LNHDA, CDR2 SQIVND (reference sequence). This chain's CDR3 is CASSAKDRFNQPQHF. CDR3 sequence (DNA): TGTGCCAGTAGTGCCAAAGACAGGTTCAATCAGCCCCAGCATTTT.

The chain is built from TRBV18 and TRBJ1-1; weak D call: TRBD1 (6 bases). V dropped 4 bases and J dropped 1 base, with 7 bases sitting between them. CDR3 length: 13 residues. Germline V CDR1 and CDR2: KGHSH, LQKENI. CDR3 protein: CASSQTGNTEAFF. CDR3 DNA sequence: TGTGCCAGCTCACAGACAGGGAACACTGAAGCTTTCTTT.

The V call is TRBV5-4, the J call TRBJ2-1; 8 nucleotides match TRBD2. The trim removed 0 bases at V and 2 bases at J, leaving 4 bases unmatched. CDR1 and CDR2 (germline): SGHNT, YYREEE (reference sequence). The CDR3 totals 16 residues. CDR3 protein: CASSLDGGAPYNEQFF. The CDR3, as DNA: TGTGCCAGCAGCTTGGACGGGGGGGCCCCCTACAATGAGCAGTTCTTC. The full variable domain, rest sourced from reference TRBV5-4 and TRBJ2-1, is ETGVTQSPTHLIKTRGQQVTLRCSSQSGHNTVSWYQQALGQGPQFIFQYYREEENGRGNFPPRFSGLQFPNYSSELNVNALELDDSALYLCASSLDGGAPYNEQFFGPGTRLTVL.

This clone appeared once. One end of the junction does not line up with germline, which may come from a read error. The chain has TRBV7-7 and TRBJ2-1, with TRBD1 matching over 10 bases. The length of the CDR3 is 13 residues. Germline V gene sequence: CDR1 SSHAT, CDR2 FNYEAQ (reference sequence). The CDR3 DNA reads as TGTGCTAGCAGCCTGGGGACAGGGGATGAGCAGTTCTTC. This translates into CASSLGTGDEQFF.

This chain joins TRBV7-9 and TRBJ1-5; D is perhaps TRBD1 (5 bases). V lost 5 bases and J lost 2, with 13 bases in between. CDR1 is SEHNR and CDR2 is FQNEAQ in the germline V gene (reference sequence). The CDR3 contains 15 residues. The CDR3 DNA reads as TGTGCCAGCAGCATTGGCTCGGGGGGCAATCAGCCCCAGCATTTT. Residues: CASSIGSGGNQPQHF.

This clone has only a few counts. The chain recombines TRBV5-4 with TRBJ2-1; a possible D gene is TRBD1 (6 bases). Germline V gene sequence: CDR1 SGHNT, CDR2 YYREEE (reference sequence). V lost 1 base and J lost 7, with 21 bases in between. This CDR3 has 17 residues. As DNA, the CDR3 is TGTGCCAGCAGCTTGCCCGGCAGACAGGTCGTAGGGAATGAGCAGTTCTTC. Protein: CASSLPGRQVVGNEQFF.

The rearrangement joins TRBV13 to TRBJ1-1, with 8 bases matching TRBD1. The CDR3 is 14 residues long. Germline loops: CDR1 PRHDT, CDR2 FYEKMQ (reference sequence). The junction had 6 bases not matched to a gene; V was cut back by 5 bases and J by 4 bases. The CDR3 spells CASSLQGGGTEAFF. DNA of the CDR3: TGTGCCAGCAGCCTACAGGGGGGGGGCACTGAAGCTTTCTTT.

V gene TRBV5-5 combines with J gene TRBJ1-1, with 7 bases lining up with TRBD1. This CDR3 spans 14 amino acids. Trimming at V came to 1 base and at J to 1 base, leaving 1 base not matched to a gene. Looked up from germline, CDR1 is SGHKS and CDR2 is YYEKEE (reference sequence). The DNA of the CDR3 is TGTGCCAGCAGCTTGAGGGGGCAGAACACTGAAGCTTTCTTT. This encodes CASSLRGQNTEAFF. The variable domain in full, with the rest retrieved from reference TRBV5-5 and TRBJ1-1, is DAGVTQSPTHLIKTRGQQVTLRCSPISGHKSVSWYQQVLGQGPQFIFQYYEKEERGRGNFPDRFSARQFPNYSSELNVNALLLGDSALYLCASSLRGQNTEAFFGQGTRLTVV.

The chain employs TRBV11-2 and TRBJ2-3; D is possibly TRBD2 (6 bases). This CDR3 is built from 13 residues. Germline V lookup: CDR1 SGHAT, CDR2 FQNNGV. V lost 0 bases, J lost 12 bases, and 13 bases lay in between. Here the CDR3 DNA reads TGTGCCAGCAGCTTAGATCTATGGACTACACAGTATTTT. Translation gives CASSLDLWTTQYF.

The chain combines TRBV10-3 with TRBJ1-1; 7 bases agree with TRBD1. The CDR3 length is 13 residues. The V gene end was trimmed by 6 bases and the J gene end by 7 bases; junction bases not matched to a gene: 8. CDR1 ENHRY and CDR2 SYGVKD come from the germline V gene. CDR3 DNA: TGTGCCATCAGAAAACAGGGGAGCCTTGAAGCTTTCTTT. Its translation: CAIRKQGSLEAFF.

This clone showed up just once. The rearrangement links TRBV12-2 to TRBJ1-2; the D segment call TRBD1 is taken from the table without a DNA check. TRBV12-2 is a pseudogene. The CDR3 contains 17 residues. CDR3 nucleotides: TGTGCAAGTCGCACGCCCGTGGAGGGGGCCGCGAACTATGGCTACACCTTC. It is translated as CASRTPVEGAANYGYTF.

This clone was seen only a few times. The V call is TRBV5-6, the J call TRBJ2-3, with D hard to call. This CDR3 spans 15 amino acids. Trimming left V 1 base short and J 4 bases short, with 13 bases between. Germline CDR1 is SGHDT and CDR2 is YYEEEE. DNA of the CDR3: TGTGCCAGCAGCTTGAGCTTTTTCCGATCAGATACGCAGTATTTT. Protein: CASSLSFFRSDTQYF.

The V and J genes are TRBV6-1 and TRBJ2-7; D is possibly TRBD1 (5 bases). The CDR3 has 15 amino acids. Trimming removed 3 bases from V and 9 bases from J, with 21 bases in between. Germline V gene data show CDR1 as MNHNS and CDR2 as SASEGT. Here the CDR3 reads CASSDPIDSEGPQYF. In nucleotides, the CDR3 is TGTGCCAGCAGTGATCCCATCGACAGCGAAGGGCCGCAGTACTTC.

This clone was seen a few times. This chain connects TRBV11-2 to TRBJ2-5, with 8 nucleotides matching TRBD1. The CDR3 sequence is 15 residues long. J gave up 5 bases and V 6 bases, and 11 bases lay outside the gene matches. The V gene's germline CDR1 is SGHAT and CDR2 FQNNGV. The CDR3 loop is CASRPGQADWETQYF. In DNA, the CDR3 is TGTGCCAGCAGGCCGGGACAGGCCGATTGGGAGACCCAGTACTTC.

The chain is built from TRBV6-5 and TRBJ2-3; 8 nucleotides line up with TRBD2. Germline CDR1 MNHEY, CDR2 SVGAGI. V trimming: 7 bases; J trimming: 2 bases; junction bases outside the gene matches: 8. The length of the CDR3 is 15 residues. The CDR3 spells CASTHGGGITDTQYF. For the CDR3, the DNA is TGTGCCAGCACCCACGGGGGGGGGATCACAGATACGCAGTATTTT.

V usage is TRBV6-1 and J usage is TRBJ1-2; 9 nucleotides match TRBD1. V lost 6 bases to trimming and J lost 3 bases; unmatched junction nucleotides: 8. The CDR3 runs to 15 residues. Germline lookup yields CDR1 MNHNS and CDR2 SASEGT. CDR3 sequence: CASRGDRDGYYGYTF. Here the CDR3 DNA reads TGTGCCAGCAGAGGGGACAGGGACGGATACTATGGCTACACCTTC.

This chain joins TRBV7-2 and TRBJ2-2; a possible D gene is TRBD2 (6 bases). The CDR3 covers 13 residues. V shed 4 bases and J shed 8 bases, with 11 bases lying between them. Germline V gene data show CDR1 as SGHTA and CDR2 as FQGNSA. CDR3 nucleotides: TGTGCCAGCAGCTACAAGCGGGCGGGGGAGCTGTTTTTT. Translation gives CASSYKRAGELFF.

This sequence joins TRBV2 and TRBJ2-1; D unclear. CDR1 SNHLY and CDR2 FYNNEI come from the germline V gene. The CDR3 covers 15 residues. Trimming took off 7 bases at V and 6 bases at J, with 19 bases between the two ends. The CDR3: CASNNPLSQTNEQFF. The CDR3 nucleotides are TGTGCCAGCAATAACCCCCTTAGCCAGACCAATGAGCAGTTCTTC.